This record concerns one T cell receptor (beta chain) sequence. TCRdb's table, derived via immunoSEQ multiplex PCR, lists solely in-frame clones and lacks some. The table lists fewer than 650,000 clones, around 78% of them singletons. This entry belongs to a study of shared clonotypes between healthy human individuals. With 3 bases removed from V and 15 bases from J, the gap between germline ends came to 21 bases. CDR1 is MNHEY, CDR2 SMNVEV, per germline (reference sequence). This CDR3 comprises 14 residues. This sequence originates from a woman in her thirties or forties in good health. Some clones in this sample may be carry-over from other donors' samples. V gene TRBV27 combines with J gene TRBJ2-1; the D gene is possibly TRBD1 (5 bases). Sequencing was carried out using PBMCs. The CDR3 region is CASSLLQAGRVAFF. In DNA form, the CDR3 reads TGTGCCAGCAGTTTGTTACAGGCCGGCCGGGTAGCGTTCTTC.